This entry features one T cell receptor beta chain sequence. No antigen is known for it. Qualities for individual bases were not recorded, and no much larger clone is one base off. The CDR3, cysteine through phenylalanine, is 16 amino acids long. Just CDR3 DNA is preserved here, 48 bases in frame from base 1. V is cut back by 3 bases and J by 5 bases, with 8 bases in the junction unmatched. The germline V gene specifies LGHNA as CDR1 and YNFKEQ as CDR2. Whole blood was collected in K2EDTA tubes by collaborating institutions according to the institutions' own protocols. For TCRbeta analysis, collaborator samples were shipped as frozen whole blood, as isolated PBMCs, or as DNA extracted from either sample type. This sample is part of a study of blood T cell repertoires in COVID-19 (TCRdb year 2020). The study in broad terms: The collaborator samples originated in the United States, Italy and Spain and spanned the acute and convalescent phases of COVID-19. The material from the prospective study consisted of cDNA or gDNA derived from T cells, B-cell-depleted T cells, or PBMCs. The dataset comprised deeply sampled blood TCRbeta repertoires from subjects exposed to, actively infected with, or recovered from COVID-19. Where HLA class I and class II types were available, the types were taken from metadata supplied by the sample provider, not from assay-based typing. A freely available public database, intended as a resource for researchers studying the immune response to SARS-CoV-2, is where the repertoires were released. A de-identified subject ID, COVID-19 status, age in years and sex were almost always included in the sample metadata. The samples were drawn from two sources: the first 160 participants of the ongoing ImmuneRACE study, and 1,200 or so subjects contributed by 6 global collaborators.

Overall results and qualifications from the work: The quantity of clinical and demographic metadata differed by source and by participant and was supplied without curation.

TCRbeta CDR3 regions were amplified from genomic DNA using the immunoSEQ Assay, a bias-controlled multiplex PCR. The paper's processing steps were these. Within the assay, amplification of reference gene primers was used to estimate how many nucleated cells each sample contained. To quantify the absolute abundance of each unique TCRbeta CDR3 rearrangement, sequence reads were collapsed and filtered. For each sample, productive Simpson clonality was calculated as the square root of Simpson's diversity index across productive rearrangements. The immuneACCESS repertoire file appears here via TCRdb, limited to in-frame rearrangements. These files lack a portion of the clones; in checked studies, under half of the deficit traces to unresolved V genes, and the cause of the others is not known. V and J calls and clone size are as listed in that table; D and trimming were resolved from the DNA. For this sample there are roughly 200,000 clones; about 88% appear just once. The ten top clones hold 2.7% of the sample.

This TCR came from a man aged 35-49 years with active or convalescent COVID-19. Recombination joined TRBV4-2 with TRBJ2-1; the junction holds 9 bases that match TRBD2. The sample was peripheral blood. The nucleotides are TGTGCCAGCAGCCAGGGGGACCTAGCGGGGAACAATGAGCAGTTCTTC. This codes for CASSQGDLAGNNEQFF.